The 12 T cell receptor beta chains in this list originate from one sample, sequenced in a study of shared clonotypes between healthy human individuals. Here immunoSEQ multiplex PCR was the method, and the copy in TCRdb shows in-frame clones only, minus some. The table lists about 2.3 million clones, 80% to 95% of them singletons. Input material: naive CD4+ T cells from PBMCs. Stated subset: CD45RA+ positively selected. Receptor source: a young man in good health. Some clones in this sample may be carry-over from other donors' samples.

The chain uses TRBV5-6 and TRBJ1-4; D is ambiguous. Trimming took 4 bases from V and 5 from J, leaving 15 bases between them. The CDR3 length is 15 residues. In germline, CDR1 is SGHDT, CDR2 YYEEEE. The chain's CDR3 is CASSTTTPKNEKLFF. The DNA for the CDR3 is TGTGCCAGCAGCACGACGACCCCCAAGAATGAAAAACTGTTTTTT.

The chain uses TRBV7-3 and TRBJ2-1; TRBD2 might be the D (6 bases). Germline CDR1 is SGHTA and CDR2 is FQGTGA. Trimming took off 5 bases at V and 2 bases at J, with 16 bases between the two ends. There are 16 residues in the CDR3. This CDR3 is CASSPTRLGAYNEQFF. For the CDR3, the DNA is TGTGCCAGCAGCCCCACCAGACTAGGTGCCTACAATGAGCAGTTCTTC.

This chain uses TRBV28 with TRBJ2-7; 7 bases are a match to TRBD1. The CDR3 runs 11 residues. CDR1 MDHEN and CDR2 SYDVKM come from the germline V gene. The CDR3 spells CVSGGSYEQYF. The DNA of the CDR3 is TGTGTTTCAGGGGGATCCTACGAGCAGTACTTC.

The V call is TRBV23-1, the J call TRBJ1-5, with 7 bases that match TRBD1. TRBV23-1 is labeled an ORF, and its function is uncertain. The CDR3 is made up of 14 amino acids. With 5 bases clipped from V and 5 bases from J, the junction kept 6 bases outside the gene matches. The DNA of the CDR3 is TGCGCCAGCAGTGCCCGACAGGGCTATCAGCCCCAGCATTTT. It yields the protein CASSARQGYQPQHF.

The gene calls are TRBV28 and TRBJ2-2, with a weak D call TRBD1 (5 bases). This CDR3 contains 13 residues. CDR1 MDHEN and CDR2 SYDVKM come from the germline V gene. The V end lost 6 bases, the J end lost 5 bases, and 10 bases lay between the germline ends. The CDR3 sequence: CASRYRHTGELFF. In DNA form, the CDR3 reads TGTGCCAGCAGATACAGGCATACCGGGGAGCTGTTTTTT.

The J gene is TRBJ2-3, the V gene TRBV7-3; D unresolved. The germline V gene has CDR1 SGHTA and CDR2 FQGTGA. V lost 3 bases to trimming and J lost 4 bases, with 17 bases between them. The CDR3 sequence is 16 residues long. CDR3 DNA sequence: TGTGCCAGCAGCTTTCAAGATGGAGTGCACCCAGATACGCAGTATTTT. Translating gives CASSFQDGVHPDTQYF.

On this clone itself: The same CDR3 arises from other DNA sequences in this sample as well. The rearrangement uses TRBV28 and TRBJ2-6; D is possibly TRBD1 (5 bases). The CDR3 loop spans 15 amino acids. Germline CDR1 and CDR2: MDHEN and SYDVKM. V lost 6 bases and J 0 bases, leaving 9 bases between the germline ends. The CDR3 coding sequence is TGTGCCAGCAGCCGTCAGGGCTCTGGGGCCAACGTCCTGACTTTC. It is translated as CASSRQGSGANVLTF.

The rearrangement joins TRBV5-1 to TRBJ2-7, with TRBD2 identical over 7 bases. With V trimmed by 1 base and J by 4 bases, 8 bases remained unmatched. The CDR3 has 15 amino acids. The germline V gene has CDR1 SGHRS and CDR2 YFSETQ. The CDR3 sequence is CASSLSAGELYEQYF. The CDR3 DNA is TGCGCCAGCAGCTTGTCGGCGGGAGAACTTTACGAGCAGTACTTC.

The chain joins TRBV4-1 to TRBJ1-1, with unresolved D. The V end was cut by 0 bases, the J end by 1 base, with 9 bases between. This CDR3 is built from 15 residues. From germline, CDR1 is MGHRA and CDR2 YSYEKL. CDR3 nucleotide sequence: TGCGCCAGCAGCCAAGACCTTCGGGGGAACACTGAAGCTTTCTTT. Translation: CASSQDLRGNTEAFF.

The V gene is TRBV28, the J gene TRBJ1-5; 7 positions agree with TRBD1. Germline values: CDR1 MDHEN, CDR2 SYDVKM. The CDR3 is 12 amino acids. The V segment lost 9 bases and the J segment 9 bases; nucleotides outside the gene matches: 8. The CDR3 region is CASSGQVAPQHF. CDR3 bases: TGTGCCAGTTCCGGACAGGTGGCGCCCCAGCATTTT.

In regard to this clone: Other DNA sequences within the sample encode an identical CDR3. The gene calls are TRBV11-3 and TRBJ2-2; no reliable D call. The CDR3 totals 11 residues. Germline V gives CDR1 SGHNT, CDR2 YENEEA. The V end lost 5 bases, the J end lost 4 bases, and 2 bases lay between the germline ends. CDR3 residues: CASSLTGELFF. CDR3 DNA: TGTGCCAGCAGCCTCACCGGGGAGCTGTTTTTT.

The V and J genes are TRBV2 and TRBJ2-3; D is undetermined. Germline V gene lookup returns CDR1 SNHLY and CDR2 FYNNEI. The CDR3 loop spans 13 amino acids. Trimming left V 11 bases short and J 3 bases short, with 15 bases between. CDR3 loop: CASTADGTDTQYF. In DNA, the CDR3 is TGTGCCTCCACGGCGGATGGGACAGATACGCAGTATTTT.